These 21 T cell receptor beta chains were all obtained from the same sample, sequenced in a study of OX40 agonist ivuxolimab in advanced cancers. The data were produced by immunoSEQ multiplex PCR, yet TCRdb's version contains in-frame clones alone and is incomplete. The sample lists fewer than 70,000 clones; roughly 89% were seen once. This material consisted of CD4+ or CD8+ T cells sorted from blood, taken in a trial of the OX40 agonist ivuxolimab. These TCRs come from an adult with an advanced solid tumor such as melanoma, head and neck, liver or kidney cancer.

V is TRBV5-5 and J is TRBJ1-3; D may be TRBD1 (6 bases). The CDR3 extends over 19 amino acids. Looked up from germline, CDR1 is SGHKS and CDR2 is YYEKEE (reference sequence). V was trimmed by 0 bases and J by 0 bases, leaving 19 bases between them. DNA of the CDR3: TGTGCCAGCAGCTTGGATGGGGGCCGGGCGATGTTCTCTGGAAACACCATATATTTT. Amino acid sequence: CASSLDGGRAMFSGNTIYF.

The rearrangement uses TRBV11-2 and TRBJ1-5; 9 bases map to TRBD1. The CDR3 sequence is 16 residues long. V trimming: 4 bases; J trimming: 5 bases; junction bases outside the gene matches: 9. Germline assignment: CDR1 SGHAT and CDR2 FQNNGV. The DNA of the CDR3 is TGTGCCAGCAGCTCTGGGACAGGGAGCTCGGATCAGCCCCAGCATTTT. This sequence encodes CASSSGTGSSDQPQHF.

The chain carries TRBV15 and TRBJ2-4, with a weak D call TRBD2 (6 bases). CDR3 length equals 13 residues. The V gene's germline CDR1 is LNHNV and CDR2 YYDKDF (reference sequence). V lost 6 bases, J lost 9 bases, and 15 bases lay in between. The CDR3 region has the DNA TGTGCCACCAGACCGGAGTGGGGGGTCATTCAGTACTTC. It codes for CATRPEWGVIQYF.

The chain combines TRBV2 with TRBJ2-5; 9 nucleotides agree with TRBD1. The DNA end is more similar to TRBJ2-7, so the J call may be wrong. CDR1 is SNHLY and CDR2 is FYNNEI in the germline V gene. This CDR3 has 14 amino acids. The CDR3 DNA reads TGTGCCAGCCGCGGACAGGGGAGTTCACACGAGCAGTACTTC. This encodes CASRGQGSSHEQYF.

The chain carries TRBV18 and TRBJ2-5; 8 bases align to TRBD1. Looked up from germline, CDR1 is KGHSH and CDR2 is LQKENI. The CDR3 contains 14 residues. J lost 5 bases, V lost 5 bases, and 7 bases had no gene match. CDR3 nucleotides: TGTGCCAGCTCATCCTCGGGACAGGCGGAGACCCAGTACTTC. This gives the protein CASSSSGQAETQYF.

The CDR3 protein is CASSQGREGYEQYF. The CDR3 coding sequence is TGTGCCAGCAGCCAAGGCCGGGAGGGCTACGAGCAGTACTTC. The chain employs TRBV14 and TRBJ2-7; 8 bases align to TRBD2. CDR1 and CDR2 (germline): SGHDN, FVKESK. CDR3 size: 14 residues. Unmatched junction bases numbered 2, after V lost 1 base and J lost 3 bases.

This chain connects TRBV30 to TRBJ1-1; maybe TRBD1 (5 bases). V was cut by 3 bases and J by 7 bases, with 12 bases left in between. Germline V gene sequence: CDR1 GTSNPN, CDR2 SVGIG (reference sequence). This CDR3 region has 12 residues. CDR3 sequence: CAWSAGWSEAFF. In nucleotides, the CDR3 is TGTGCCTGGAGCGCAGGGTGGAGTGAAGCTTTCTTT.

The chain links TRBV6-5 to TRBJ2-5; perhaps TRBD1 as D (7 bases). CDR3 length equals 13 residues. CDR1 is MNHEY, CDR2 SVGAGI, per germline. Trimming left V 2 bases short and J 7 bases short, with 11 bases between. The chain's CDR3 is CASSYDREATQYF. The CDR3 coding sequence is TGTGCCAGCAGTTACGACAGGGAGGCGACCCAGTACTTC.

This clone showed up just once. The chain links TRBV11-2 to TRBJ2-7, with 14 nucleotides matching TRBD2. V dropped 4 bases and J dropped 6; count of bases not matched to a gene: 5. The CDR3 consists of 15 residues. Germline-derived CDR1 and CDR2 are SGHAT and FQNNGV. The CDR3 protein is CASSSGLAGAGEQYF. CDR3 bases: TGTGCCAGCAGCTCGGGACTAGCGGGAGCGGGCGAGCAGTACTTC.

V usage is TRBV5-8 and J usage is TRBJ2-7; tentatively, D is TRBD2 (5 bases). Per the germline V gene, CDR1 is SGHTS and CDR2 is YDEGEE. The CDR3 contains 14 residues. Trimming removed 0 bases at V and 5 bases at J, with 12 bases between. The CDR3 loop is CASSLGTSRNEQYF. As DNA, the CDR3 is TGTGCCAGCAGCTTGGGAACTAGTAGGAACGAGCAGTACTTC. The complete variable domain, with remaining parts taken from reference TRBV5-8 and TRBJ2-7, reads EAGVTQSPTHLIKTRGQQATLRCSPISGHTSVYWYQQALGLGLQFLLWYDEGEERNRGNFPPRFSGRQFPNYSSELNVNALELEDSALYLCASSLGTSRNEQYFGPGTRLTVT.

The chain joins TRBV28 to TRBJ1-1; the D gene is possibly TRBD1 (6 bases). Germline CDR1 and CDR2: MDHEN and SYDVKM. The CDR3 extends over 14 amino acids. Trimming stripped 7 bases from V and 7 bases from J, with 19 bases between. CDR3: CASIAGGATNEAFF. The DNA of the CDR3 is TGTGCCAGCATCGCGGGGGGCGCGACTAATGAAGCTTTCTTT.

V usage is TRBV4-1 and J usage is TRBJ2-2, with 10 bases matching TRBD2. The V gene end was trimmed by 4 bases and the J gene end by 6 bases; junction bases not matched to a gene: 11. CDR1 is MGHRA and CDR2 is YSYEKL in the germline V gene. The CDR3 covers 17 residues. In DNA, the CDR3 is TGCGCCAGCAGCCGAGACGGGATAGCGGGAGGATCCGGGGAGCTGTTTTTT. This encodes CASSRDGIAGGSGELFF.

The CDR3 region is CASSERGRGNEQYF. Written as DNA, the CDR3 is TGTGCCAGCAGTGAACGCGGCAGGGGAAACGAGCAGTACTTC. The chain employs TRBV6-1 and TRBJ2-7; D may be TRBD1 (6 bases). Germline V gives CDR1 MNHNS, CDR2 SASEGT. The germline V and J ends were trimmed by 2 bases and 5 bases, with 13 bases remaining between them. The CDR3 length is 14 residues.

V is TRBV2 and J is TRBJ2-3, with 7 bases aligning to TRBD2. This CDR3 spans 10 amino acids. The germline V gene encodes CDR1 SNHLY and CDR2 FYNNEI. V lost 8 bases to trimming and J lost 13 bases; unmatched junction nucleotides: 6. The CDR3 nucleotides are TGTGCCAGCGGGAGGGGCATTGAGTATTTT. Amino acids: CASGRGIEYF.

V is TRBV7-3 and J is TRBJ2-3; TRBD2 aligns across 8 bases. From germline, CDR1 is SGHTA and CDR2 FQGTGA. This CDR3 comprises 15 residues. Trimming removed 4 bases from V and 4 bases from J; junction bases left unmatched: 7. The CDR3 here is CASSSTGTRADTQYF. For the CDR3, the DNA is TGTGCCAGCAGCTCGACCGGGACTAGGGCAGATACGCAGTATTTT. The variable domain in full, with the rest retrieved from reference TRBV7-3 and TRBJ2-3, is GAGVSQTPSNKVTEKGKYVELRCDPISGHTALYWYRQSLGQGPEFLIYFQGTGAADDSGLPNDRFFAVRPEGSVSTLKIQRTERGDSAVYLCASSSTGTRADTQYFGPGTRLTVL.

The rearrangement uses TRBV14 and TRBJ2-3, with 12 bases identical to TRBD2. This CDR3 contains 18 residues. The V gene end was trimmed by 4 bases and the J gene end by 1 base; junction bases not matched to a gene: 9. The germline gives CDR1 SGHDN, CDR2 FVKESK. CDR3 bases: TGTGCCAGCAGCCGGGAGATCTCTAGCGGGAGGGGCACAGATACGCAGTATTTT. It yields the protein CASSREISSGRGTDTQYF.

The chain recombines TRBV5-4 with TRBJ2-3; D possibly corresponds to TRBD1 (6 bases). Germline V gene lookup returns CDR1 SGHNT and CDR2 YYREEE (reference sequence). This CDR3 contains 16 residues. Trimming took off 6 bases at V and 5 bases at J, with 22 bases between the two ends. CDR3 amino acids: CASIQSGGAIQDTQYF. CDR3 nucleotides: TGTGCCAGCATCCAATCTGGGGGCGCCATCCAAGATACGCAGTATTTT.

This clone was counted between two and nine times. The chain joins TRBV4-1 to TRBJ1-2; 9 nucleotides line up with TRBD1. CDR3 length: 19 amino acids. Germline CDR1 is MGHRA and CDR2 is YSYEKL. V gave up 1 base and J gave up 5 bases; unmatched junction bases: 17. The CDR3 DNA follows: TGCGCCAGCAGCCAAGGGGACCATTTGTCGGGACAGGGAGCTTATGGCTACACCTTC. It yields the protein CASSQGDHLSGQGAYGYTF.

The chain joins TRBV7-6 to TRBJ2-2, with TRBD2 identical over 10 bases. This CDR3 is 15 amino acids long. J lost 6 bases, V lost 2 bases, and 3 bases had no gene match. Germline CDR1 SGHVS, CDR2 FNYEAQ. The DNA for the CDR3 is TGTGCCAGCAGCTTAATTCTAGCGGGAGCCGGGGAGCTGTTTTTT. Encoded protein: CASSLILAGAGELFF. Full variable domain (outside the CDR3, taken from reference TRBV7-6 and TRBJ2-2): GAGVSQSPRYKVTKRGQDVALRCDPISGHVSLYWYRQALGQGPEFLTYFNYEAQQDKSGLPNDRFSAERPEGSISTLTIQRTEQRDSAMYRCASSLILAGAGELFFGEGSRLTVL.

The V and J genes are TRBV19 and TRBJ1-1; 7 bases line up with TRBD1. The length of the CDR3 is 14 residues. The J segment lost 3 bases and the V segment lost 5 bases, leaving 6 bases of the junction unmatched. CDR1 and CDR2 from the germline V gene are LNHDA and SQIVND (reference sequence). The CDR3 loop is CASSLDRWDTEAFF. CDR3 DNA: TGTGCCAGTAGTCTGGACAGGTGGGACACTGAAGCTTTCTTT.

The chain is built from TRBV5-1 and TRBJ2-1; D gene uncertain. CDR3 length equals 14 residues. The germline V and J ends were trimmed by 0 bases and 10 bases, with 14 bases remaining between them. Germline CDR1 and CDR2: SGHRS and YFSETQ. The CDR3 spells CASSLGAPSIEQFF. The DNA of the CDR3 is TGCGCCAGCAGCTTGGGTGCTCCCTCCATCGAGCAGTTCTTC.